A selection of T cell receptor beta chains follows, all from one sample in a study of beta chain features in type 1 diabetes. The method was immunoSEQ multiplex PCR; TCRdb's version includes in-frame clones alone and lacks a portion of them. The top ten clones hold 0.028% of a sample with about 260,000 clones, 20% of them seen once. Material: naive CD4+ T cells from blood. The source of these receptors is a woman between 35 and 50 years old with type 1 diabetes. Each CDR3 is given without its conserved first and last residue. A D gene is named only where the DNA matches it firmly.

TRBV29-1,TRBD1,TRBJ1-1,SARDSPNTEAF
TRBV7-2,TRBD2,TRBJ2-1,ASSVGLAQEQF
TRBV4-3,TRBD2,TRBJ2-1,ASSLRLAGSYNEQF
TRBV29-1,.,TRBJ2-3,SVGPEGTDTQY
TRBV2,.,TRBJ2-7,ASRREIGSYEQY
TRBV19,.,TRBJ1-1,ATVHRLDTEAF
TRBV4-3,.,TRBJ2-2,ASSQDGGATGELF
TRBV28,.,TRBJ1-1,AIEGTLNTEAF
TRBV10-3,TRBD2,TRBJ2-1,AISESGAGIVGNEQF
TRBV4-3,.,TRBJ2-7,ASSQGGMSSYEQY
TRBV25-1,TRBD1,TRBJ1-2,ASKGRTGYGYT
TRBV7-2,.,TRBJ2-3,ASSLQEGPPDTQY
TRBV6-5,.,TRBJ2-7,ASSYSRYLYEQY
TRBV19,.,TRBJ1-2,ATSWDTVRDYGYT
TRBV28,.,TRBJ2-7,ASTSPPGFFYEQY
TRBV7-2,.,TRBJ1-1,ASSPMEDTEAF
TRBV30,.,TRBJ1-2,AWSVPPRGYT
TRBV19,.,TRBJ2-5,ASSIGLEETQY
TRBV5-1,TRBD1,TRBJ1-1,ASSFGDRNTEAF
TRBV6-5,TRBD2,TRBJ2-4,ASSRTSGSVDIQY
TRBV6-5,.,TRBJ2-5,ASSYSKGEETQY
TRBV7-2,.,TRBJ2-3,ASSPLQGRADTQY